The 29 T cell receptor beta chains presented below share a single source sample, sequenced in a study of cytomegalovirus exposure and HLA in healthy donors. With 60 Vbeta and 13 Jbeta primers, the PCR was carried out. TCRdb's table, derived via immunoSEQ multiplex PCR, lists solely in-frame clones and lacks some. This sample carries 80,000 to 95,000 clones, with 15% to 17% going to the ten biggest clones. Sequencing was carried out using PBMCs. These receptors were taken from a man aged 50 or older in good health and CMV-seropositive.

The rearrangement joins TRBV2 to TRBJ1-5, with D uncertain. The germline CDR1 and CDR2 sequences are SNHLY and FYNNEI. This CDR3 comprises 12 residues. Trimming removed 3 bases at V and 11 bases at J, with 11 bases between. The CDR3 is CASSDNREAQHF. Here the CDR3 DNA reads TGTGCCAGCAGTGATAACCGGGAAGCCCAGCATTTT.

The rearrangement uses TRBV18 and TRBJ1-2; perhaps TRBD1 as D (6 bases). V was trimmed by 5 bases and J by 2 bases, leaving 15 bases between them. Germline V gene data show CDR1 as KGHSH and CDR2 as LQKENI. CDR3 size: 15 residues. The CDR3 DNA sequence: TGTGCCAGCTCAGCCCAGGGGTCGGGGAACTATGGCTACACCTTC. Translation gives CASSAQGSGNYGYTF.

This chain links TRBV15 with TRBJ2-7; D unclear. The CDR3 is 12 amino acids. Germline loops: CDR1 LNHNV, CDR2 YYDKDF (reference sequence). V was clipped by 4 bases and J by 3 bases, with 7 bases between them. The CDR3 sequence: CATSMWSYEQYV. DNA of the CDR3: TGTGCCACCAGCATGTGGAGCTACGAGCAGTACGTC.

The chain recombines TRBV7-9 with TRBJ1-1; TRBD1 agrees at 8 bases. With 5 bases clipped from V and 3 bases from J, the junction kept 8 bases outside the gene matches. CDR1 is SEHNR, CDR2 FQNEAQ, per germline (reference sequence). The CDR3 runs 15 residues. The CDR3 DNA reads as TGTGCCAGCAGCCCAGGACAGGGAGGGGACACTGAAGCTTTCTTT. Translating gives CASSPGQGGDTEAFF.

The CDR3: CAWNRQGDTQYF. In DNA, the CDR3 is TGTGCCTGGAATCGACAGGGAGATACGCAGTATTTT. The genes are TRBV30 and TRBJ2-3; 7 bases agree with TRBD1. Germline assignment: CDR1 GTSNPN and CDR2 SVGIG (reference sequence). V shed 4 bases and J 5 bases; nucleotides not matched to a gene: 3. CDR3 length: 12 residues.

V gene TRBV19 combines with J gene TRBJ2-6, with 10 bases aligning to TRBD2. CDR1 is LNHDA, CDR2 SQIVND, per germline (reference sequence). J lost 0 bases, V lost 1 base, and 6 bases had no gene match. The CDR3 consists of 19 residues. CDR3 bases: TGTGCCAGTAGTATAGGCCGACTAGCGGGCCGCTCTGGGGCCAACGTCCTGACTTTC. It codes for CASSIGRLAGRSGANVLTF. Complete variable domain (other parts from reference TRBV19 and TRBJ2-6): DGGITQSPKYLFRKEGQNVTLSCEQNLNHDAMYWYRQDPGQGLRLIYYSQIVNDFQKGDIAEGYSVSREKKESFPLTVTSAQKNPTAFYLCASSIGRLAGRSGANVLTFGAGSRLTVL.

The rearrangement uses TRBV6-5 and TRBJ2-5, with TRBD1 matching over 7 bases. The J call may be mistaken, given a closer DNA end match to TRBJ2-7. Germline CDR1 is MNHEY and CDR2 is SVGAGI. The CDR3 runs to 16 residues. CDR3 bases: TGTGCCAGCAGTTACTCTCGGTTCCACAGGGGAGACGAGCAGTACTTC. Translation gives CASSYSRFHRGDEQYF.

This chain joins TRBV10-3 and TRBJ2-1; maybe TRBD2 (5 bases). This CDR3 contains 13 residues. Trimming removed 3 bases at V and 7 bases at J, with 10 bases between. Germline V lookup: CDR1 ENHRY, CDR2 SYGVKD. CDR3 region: CAISDFSGNEQFF. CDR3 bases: TGTGCCATCAGTGACTTCTCGGGGAATGAGCAGTTCTTC.

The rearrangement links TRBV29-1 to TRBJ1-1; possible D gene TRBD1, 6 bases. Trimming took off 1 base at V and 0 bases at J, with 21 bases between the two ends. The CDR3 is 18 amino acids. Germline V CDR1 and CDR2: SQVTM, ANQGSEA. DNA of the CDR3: TGCAGCGTTGAAGGGGGACATCCACTGGCCGCGGTGAACACTGAAGCTTTCTTT. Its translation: CSVEGGHPLAAVNTEAFF. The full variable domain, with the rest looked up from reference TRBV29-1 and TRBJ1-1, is SAVISQKPSRDICQRGTSLTIQCQVDSQVTMMFWYRQQPGQSLTLIATANQGSEATYESGFVIDKFPISRPNLTFSTLTVSNMSPEDSSIYLCSVEGGHPLAAVNTEAFFGQGTRLTVV.

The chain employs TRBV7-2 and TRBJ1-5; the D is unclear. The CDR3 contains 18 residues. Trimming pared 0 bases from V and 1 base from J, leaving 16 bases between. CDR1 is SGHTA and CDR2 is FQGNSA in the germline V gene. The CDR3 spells CASSLAQGGLLSNQPQHF. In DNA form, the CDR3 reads TGTGCCAGCAGCTTAGCCCAAGGAGGGTTGCTGAGCAATCAGCCCCAGCATTTT.

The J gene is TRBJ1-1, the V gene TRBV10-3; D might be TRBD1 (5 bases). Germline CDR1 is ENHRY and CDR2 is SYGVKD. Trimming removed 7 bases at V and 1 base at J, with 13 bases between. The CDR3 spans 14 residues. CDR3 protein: CAITGRPGNTEAFF. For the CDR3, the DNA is TGTGCCATCACAGGGCGGCCGGGGAACACTGAAGCTTTCTTT.

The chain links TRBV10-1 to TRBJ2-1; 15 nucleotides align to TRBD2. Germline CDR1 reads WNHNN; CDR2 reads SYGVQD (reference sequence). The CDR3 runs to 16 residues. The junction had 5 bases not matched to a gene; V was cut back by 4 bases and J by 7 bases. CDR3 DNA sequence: TGCGCCAGCAGTGCTACGGGACTAGCGGGAGGAAATGAGCAGTTCTTC. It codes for CASSATGLAGGNEQFF.

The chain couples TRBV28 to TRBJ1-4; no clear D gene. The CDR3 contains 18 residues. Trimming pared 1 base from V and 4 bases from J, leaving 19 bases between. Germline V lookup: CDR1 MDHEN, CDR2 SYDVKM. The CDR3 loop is CASSLLQFSRPRNEKLFF. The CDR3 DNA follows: TGTGCCAGCAGTTTATTACAGTTTTCTCGTCCCCGTAATGAAAAACTGTTTTTT.

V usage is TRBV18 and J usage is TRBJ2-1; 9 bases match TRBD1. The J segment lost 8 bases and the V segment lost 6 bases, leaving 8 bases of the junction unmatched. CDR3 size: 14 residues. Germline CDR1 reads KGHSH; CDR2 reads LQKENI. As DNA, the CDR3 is TGTGCCAGCTCGATCACAGGGGGCCGGGATGAGCAGTTCTTC. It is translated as CASSITGGRDEQFF.

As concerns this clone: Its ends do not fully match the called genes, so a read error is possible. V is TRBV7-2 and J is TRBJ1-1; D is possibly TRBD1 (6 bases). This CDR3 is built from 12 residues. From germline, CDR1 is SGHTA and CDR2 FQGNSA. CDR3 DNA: TGTGCCAGCAGCTTAGCGACAGGCCAAGGGAGCTTT. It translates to CASSLATGQGSF.

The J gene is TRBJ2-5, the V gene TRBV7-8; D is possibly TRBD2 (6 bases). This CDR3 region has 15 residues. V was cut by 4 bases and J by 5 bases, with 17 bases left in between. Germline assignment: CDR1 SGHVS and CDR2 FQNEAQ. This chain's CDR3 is CASSYREPPQETQYF. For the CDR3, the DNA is TGTGCCAGCAGCTACCGGGAGCCACCCCAGGAGACCCAGTACTTC.

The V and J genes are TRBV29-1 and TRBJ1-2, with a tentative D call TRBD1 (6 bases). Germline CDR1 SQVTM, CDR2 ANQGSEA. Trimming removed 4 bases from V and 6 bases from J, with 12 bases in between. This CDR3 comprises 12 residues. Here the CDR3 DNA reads TGCAGCGTTGTTAGGACAGACGATGGCTACACCTTC. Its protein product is CSVVRTDDGYTF.

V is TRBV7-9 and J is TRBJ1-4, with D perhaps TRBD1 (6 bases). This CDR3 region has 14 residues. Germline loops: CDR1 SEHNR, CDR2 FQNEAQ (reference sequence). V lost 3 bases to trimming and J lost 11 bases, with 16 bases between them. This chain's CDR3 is CASSFGQGRGKLFF. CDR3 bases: TGTGCCAGCAGCTTTGGGCAGGGGAGGGGGAAACTGTTTTTT.

As DNA, the CDR3 is TGTGCCAGCAGCCGACGACAGGGGAGCTCCTACGAGCAGTACTTC. This encodes CASSRRQGSSYEQYF. The genes are TRBV7-8 and TRBJ2-7; TRBD1 matches 8 bases. The V segment lost 5 bases and the J segment 0 bases; nucleotides outside the gene matches: 6. The germline V gene encodes CDR1 SGHVS and CDR2 FQNEAQ. The CDR3 sequence is 15 residues long.

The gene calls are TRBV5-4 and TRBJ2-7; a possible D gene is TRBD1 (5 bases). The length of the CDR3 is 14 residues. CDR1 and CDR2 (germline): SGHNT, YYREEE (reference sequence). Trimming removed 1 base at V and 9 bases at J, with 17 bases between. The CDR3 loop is CASSLTGGLRGQYF. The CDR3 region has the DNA TGTGCCAGCAGCTTGACAGGCGGATTACGAGGGCAGTACTTC.

CDR3 in DNA: TGTGCCAGCAGCCAAGGTGGGCAGGGTGGCCGCGGCTACACCTTC. Translated: CASSQGGQGGRGYTF. J is TRBJ1-2 and V is TRBV7-2; weak D call: TRBD1 (5 bases). The germline gives CDR1 SGHTA, CDR2 FQGNSA. V shed 5 bases and J shed 8 bases, with 21 bases lying between them. CDR3 length equals 15 residues.

The CDR3 nucleotides read TGTGCCAGCAGTTACACGGGACTAGCGACAGATACGCAGTATTTT. It is translated as CASSYTGLATDTQYF. The chain recombines TRBV6-5 with TRBJ2-3, with 10 bases aligning to TRBD2. Trimming at V came to 2 bases and at J to 3 bases, leaving 2 bases not matched to a gene. CDR1 is MNHEY, CDR2 SVGAGI, per germline. The CDR3 length is 15 residues.

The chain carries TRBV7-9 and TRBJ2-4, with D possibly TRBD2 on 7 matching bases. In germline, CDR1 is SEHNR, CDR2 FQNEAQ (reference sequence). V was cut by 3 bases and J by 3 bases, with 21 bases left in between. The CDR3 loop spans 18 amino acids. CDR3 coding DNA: TGTGCCAGCAGCTTTCTCGAAAGGGGGAGGGTGAACAAAAACATTCAGTACTTC. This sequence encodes CASSFLERGRVNKNIQYF.

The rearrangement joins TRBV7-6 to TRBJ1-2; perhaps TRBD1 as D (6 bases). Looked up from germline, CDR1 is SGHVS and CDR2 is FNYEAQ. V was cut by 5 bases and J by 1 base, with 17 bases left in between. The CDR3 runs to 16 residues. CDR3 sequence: CASSPKQGIDNYGYTF. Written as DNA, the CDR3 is TGTGCCAGCAGCCCAAAGCAGGGGATCGATAACTATGGCTACACCTTC.

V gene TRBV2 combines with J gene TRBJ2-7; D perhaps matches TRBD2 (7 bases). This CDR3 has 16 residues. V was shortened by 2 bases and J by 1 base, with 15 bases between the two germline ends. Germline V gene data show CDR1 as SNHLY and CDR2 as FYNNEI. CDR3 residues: CASSEFGGQASYEQYF. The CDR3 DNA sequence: TGTGCCAGCAGTGAATTCGGGGGGCAAGCGTCCTACGAGCAGTACTTC.

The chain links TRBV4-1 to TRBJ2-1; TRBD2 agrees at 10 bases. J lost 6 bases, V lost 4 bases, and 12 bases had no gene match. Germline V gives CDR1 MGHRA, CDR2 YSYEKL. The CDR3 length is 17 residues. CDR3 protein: CASSLSGLAGERNEQFF. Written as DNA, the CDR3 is TGCGCCAGCAGCCTCTCTGGGCTAGCGGGAGAGCGCAATGAGCAGTTCTTC.

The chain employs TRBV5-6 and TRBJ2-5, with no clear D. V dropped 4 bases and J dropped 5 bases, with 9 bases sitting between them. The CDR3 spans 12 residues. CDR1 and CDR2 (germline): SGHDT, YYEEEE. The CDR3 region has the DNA TGTGCCAGCAGCGTAACTGTGGAGACCCAGTACTTC. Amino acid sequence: CASSVTVETQYF.

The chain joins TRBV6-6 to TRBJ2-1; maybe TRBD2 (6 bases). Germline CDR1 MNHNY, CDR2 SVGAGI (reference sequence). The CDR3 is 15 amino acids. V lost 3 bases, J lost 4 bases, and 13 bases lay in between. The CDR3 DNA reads TGTGCCAGCAGTTATGGGGGAGGTGGTTACAATGAGCAGTTCTTC. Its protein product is CASSYGGGGYNEQFF.

The CDR3 loop is CASSYDRVGYGYTF. CDR3 nucleotide sequence: TGTGCCAGCAGTTACGACAGGGTAGGATATGGCTACACCTTC. V is TRBV6-6 and J is TRBJ1-2; TRBD1 matches at 7 bases. There are 14 residues in the CDR3. Germline-derived CDR1 and CDR2 are MNHNY and SVGAGI (reference sequence). The V and J ends lost 2 bases and 5 bases, in that order; junction bases with no gene match: 5.